Given below is one T cell receptor (beta chain) in context. Its specificity is not known. The repertoire was sequenced with immunoSEQ multiplex PCR; TCRdb's copy has only in-frame clones and lacks some. The data contain around 100,000 clones, more than 70% of them singletons. The germline gives CDR1 SGHTA, CDR2 FQGNSA. The CDR3 length is 16 residues. V dropped 5 bases and J dropped 4; count of bases not matched to a gene: 6. These data belong to a study of fetal regulatory T cell absence and autoimmunity. General observations from the study: Antigen-driven pancreatic autoimmunity before birth in IPEX was inferred from oligoclonal enrichment.

The rearrangement uses TRBV7-2 and TRBJ2-5; 14 bases fit TRBD2. The receptor comes from a male donor with IPEX syndrome. The sequenced sample consisted of pancreas tissue. DNA for the CDR3: TGTGCCAGCAGCGGACGACTAGCGGGGGGGCCAGAGACCCAGTACTTC. Its protein is CASSGRLAGGPETQYF.